What follows are 25 T cell receptor beta chains derived from one specimen sequenced in a study of blood T cells in healthy people across ages. Combining a sample-barcoded 5' primer with a J-beta primer mix, a second PCR ran for about 7 to 11 cycles. A single record per CDR3 protein comes from TCRdb applying MiXCR to the 5' RACE reads. The sample comprises roughly 2 million distinct CDR3 sequences, roughly 49% of which are singletons, and around 2.1% rests with the top ten. Sequencing used blood. These receptors were taken from a woman aged 40 to 50 in good health.

The chain carries TRBV4-2 and TRBJ1-6; 8 bases align to TRBD1. Unmatched junction bases numbered 0, after V lost 3 bases and J lost 5 bases. The germline V gene has CDR1 LGHNA and CDR2 YNFKEQ. The CDR3 has 14 residues. The CDR3, as DNA: TGTGCCAGCAGCCAGGACAGGGATAATTCACCCCTCCACTTT. This gives the protein CASSQDRDNSPLHF.

The J gene is TRBJ2-3, the V gene TRBV12-3 or TRBV12-4; D unresolved. The V end was cut by 3 bases, the J end by 6 bases, with 10 bases between. The CDR3 covers 13 residues. CDR3 DNA: TGTGCCAGCAGTTTGGATCGCATGGATACGCAGTATTTT. Amino acid sequence: CASSLDRMDTQYF.

This clonotype has a handful of counts. CDR3 residues: CASSQVDRDYNEQFF. The DNA of the CDR3 is TGTGCCAGCAGCCAAGTGGACAGGGACTACAATGAGCAGTTCTTC. The genes are TRBV4-2 and TRBJ2-1, with 8 bases fitting TRBD1. The CDR3 runs 15 residues. V gave up 1 base and J gave up 3 bases; unmatched junction bases: 2. Per the germline V gene, CDR1 is LGHNA and CDR2 is YNFKEQ.

This clonotype has just one count. Since no conserved phenylalanine or tryptophan closes the CDR3, a read error is the likely cause. The J gene is TRBJ1-2, the V gene TRBV27; 7 positions match TRBD1. Germline loops: CDR1 MNHEY, CDR2 SMNVEV (reference sequence). CDR3 length: 17 amino acids. The V gene end was trimmed by 3 bases and the J gene end by 7 bases; junction bases not matched to a gene: 17. The CDR3 reads CASSFREPTGRLSGYTL. DNA for the CDR3: TGTGCCAGCAGTTTCCGGGAACCGACAGGGAGATTAAGTGGCTACACCTTA.

CDR3 loop: CASSSPAPSAYGYTF. CDR3 DNA: TGTGCCAGCAGCTCCCCGGCGCCCAGCGCTTATGGCTACACCTTC. The chain links TRBV7-2 to TRBJ1-2; D remains unclear. CDR3 length: 15 amino acids. V was trimmed by 4 bases and J by 5 bases, leaving 17 bases between them. Germline V gene data show CDR1 as SGHTA and CDR2 as FQGNSA.

The CDR3 is CATSRDRGRAGANVLTF. The CDR3 nucleotides read TGTGCCACCAGCAGAGACAGGGGGCGCGCTGGGGCCAACGTCCTGACTTTC. V gene TRBV15 combines with J gene TRBJ2-6, with 8 nucleotides matching TRBD1. The CDR3 loop spans 17 amino acids. Unmatched junction bases numbered 3, after V lost 0 bases and J lost 2 bases. Germline V gene lookup returns CDR1 LNHNV and CDR2 YYDKDF (reference sequence).

The sample holds a few counts of this clonotype. The J gene is TRBJ1-2, the V gene TRBV20-1; D is unclear. Looked up from germline, CDR1 is DFQATT and CDR2 is SNEGSKA (reference sequence). The CDR3 consists of 13 residues. Trimming took 7 bases from V and 4 from J, leaving 16 bases between them. The CDR3 here is CSGYSVSGYGYTF. For the CDR3, the DNA is TGCAGTGGGTACAGCGTGTCTGGCTATGGCTACACCTTC.

This clonotype was detected only a few times. The CDR3, as DNA: TGCAGCGTTGTTTCAGCGGGGGAAGAGACCCAGTACTTC. It encodes CSVVSAGEETQYF. The chain employs TRBV29-1 and TRBJ2-5; 8 bases line up with TRBD2. In germline, CDR1 is SQVTM, CDR2 ANQGSEA. This CDR3 is 13 amino acids long. Trimming removed 4 bases from V and 3 bases from J; junction bases left unmatched: 4.

This CDR3 reads CSVAGTGGRFQHEQYF. CDR3 in DNA: TGCAGCGTTGCCGGGACAGGGGGCCGGTTCCAGCACGAGCAGTACTTC. The gene calls are TRBV29-1 and TRBJ2-7, with 12 bases fitting TRBD1. The CDR3 runs to 16 residues. The V gene's germline CDR1 is SQVTM and CDR2 ANQGSEA. With V trimmed by 4 bases and J by 5 bases, 12 bases remained unmatched.

The chain links TRBV10-1 to TRBJ2-7; D may be TRBD2 (6 bases). V lost 4 bases and J 2 bases, leaving 9 bases between the germline ends. This CDR3 has 13 amino acids. Germline V gene data show CDR1 as WNHNN and CDR2 as SYGVQD (reference sequence). This chain's CDR3 is CASSAGEAYEQYF. CDR3 coding DNA: TGCGCCAGCAGTGCTGGGGAGGCCTACGAGCAGTACTTC.

The sample holds a few counts of this clonotype. V and J are TRBV12-3 or TRBV12-4 and TRBJ1-2; TRBD1 is a possible D gene (5 bases). This CDR3 is 14 amino acids long. Trimming shortened V by 1 base and J by 8 bases, and 14 bases separated the two germline ends. DNA for the CDR3: TGTGCCAGCAGTTTAGGGGGGGGGTGGTACGGCTACACCTTC. This gives the protein CASSLGGGWYGYTF.

V is TRBV28 and J is TRBJ1-2; D possibly corresponds to TRBD1 (6 bases). Trimming stripped 6 bases from V and 0 bases from J, with 14 bases between. CDR1 is MDHEN, CDR2 SYDVKM, per germline. This CDR3 has 15 amino acids. CDR3 in amino acids: CASSGTGPSNYGYTF. The CDR3 bases are TGTGCCAGCAGCGGCACAGGGCCATCTAACTATGGCTACACCTTC.

V and J are TRBV9 and TRBJ2-7; TRBD2 is a possible D gene (6 bases). The germline V and J ends were trimmed by 7 bases and 5 bases, with 22 bases remaining between them. The germline CDR1 and CDR2 sequences are SGDLS and YYNGEE. The CDR3 sequence is 15 residues long. The DNA for the CDR3 is TGTGCCAGCGCCCCCCGGTCCGGAGGGGCCCACGAGCAGTACTTC. Translation gives CASAPRSGGAHEQYF.

The chain employs TRBV6-2 or TRBV6-3 and TRBJ2-3; 12 bases map to TRBD2. V gave up 0 bases and J gave up 0 bases; unmatched junction bases: 10. The CDR3 has 20 residues. Germline-derived CDR1 and CDR2 are MNHEY and SVGEGT. CDR3 nucleotide sequence: TGTGCCAGCAGTTACTCGAGACTAGCGGGGGCCCGTGCTAGCACAGATACGCAGTATTTT. This translates into CASSYSRLAGARASTDTQYF.

V and J are TRBV3-1 and TRBJ2-1; D is possibly TRBD1 (6 bases). Germline V gives CDR1 LGHDT, CDR2 YNNKEL (reference sequence). CDR3 size: 14 residues. The V gene lost 0 bases and the J gene lost 6 bases, with 9 bases spanning the gap. The CDR3: CASSQDWTVNEQFF. The CDR3 DNA is TGTGCCAGCAGCCAAGATTGGACAGTCAATGAGCAGTTCTTC.

The chain carries TRBV4-3 and TRBJ2-5; the D is unclear. The CDR3 loop spans 14 amino acids. The V end was cut by 3 bases, the J end by 0 bases, with 8 bases between. CDR1 is LGHNA, CDR2 YSLEER, per germline. CDR3 nucleotide sequence: TGCGCCAGCAGCCAGGATCTGTACCAAGAGACCCAGTACTTC. This translates into CASSQDLYQETQYF.

This clonotype was found a few times. The V call is TRBV12-3 or TRBV12-4, the J call TRBJ2-7; 14 positions agree with TRBD2. V lost 6 bases, J lost 1 base, and 5 bases stayed unmatched. This CDR3 has 16 residues. The CDR3 sequence: CASSPGTSGGSYEQYF. DNA of the CDR3: TGTGCCAGCAGCCCTGGGACTAGCGGGGGATCCTACGAGCAGTACTTC.

This clonotype was observed a handful of times. The rearrangement uses TRBV28 and TRBJ2-7, with 10 nucleotides matching TRBD2. The CDR3 spans 15 residues. Germline values: CDR1 MDHEN, CDR2 SYDVKM. V dropped 6 bases and J dropped 4; count of bases not matched to a gene: 9. The CDR3 DNA sequence: TGTGCCAGCAGCTTTCCTAGCGGGGGTATGTACGAGCAGTACTTC. The encoded protein is CASSFPSGGMYEQYF.

This chain connects TRBV11-2 to TRBJ2-1; 9 bases map to TRBD2. This CDR3 contains 20 residues. CDR1 SGHAT and CDR2 FQNNGV come from the germline V gene. The trim removed 1 base at V and 0 bases at J, leaving 13 bases unmatched. In DNA form, the CDR3 reads TGTGCCAGCAGCTTAGTAGCGGGGGCGGACGTACTTAGCTCCTACAATGAGCAGTTCTTC. Its translation is CASSLVAGADVLSSYNEQFF.

There are a few counts of this clonotype. V usage is TRBV6-2 or TRBV6-3 and J usage is TRBJ2-7; 9 bases are shared with TRBD2. Trimming removed 2 bases from V and 0 bases from J; junction bases left unmatched: 5. The CDR3 loop spans 16 amino acids. The germline V gene has CDR1 MNHEY and CDR2 SVGEGT. The CDR3 reads CASSYGLAGSSYEQYF. As DNA, the CDR3 is TGTGCCAGCAGTTACGGGCTAGCGGGGAGCTCCTACGAGCAGTACTTC.

The V and J genes are TRBV20-1 and TRBJ2-6, with 9 bases matching TRBD1. Germline CDR1 and CDR2: DFQATT and SNEGSKA (reference sequence). The CDR3 sequence is 18 residues long. Unmatched junction bases numbered 8, after V lost 2 bases and J lost 0 bases. In DNA form, the CDR3 reads TGCAGTGCTAGACTCCGGGACAGGGACCGCTCTGGGGCCAACGTCCTGACTTTC. Amino acids: CSARLRDRDRSGANVLTF.

This clonotype appeared a single time. The chain links TRBV18 to TRBJ1-2; TRBD1 matches 7 bases. V was clipped by 3 bases and J by 4 bases; unmatched bases: 14. CDR3 size: 17 residues. Germline V lookup: CDR1 KGHSH, CDR2 LQKENI. The CDR3: CASSPSGGGGAGYGYTF. In nucleotides, the CDR3 is TGTGCCAGCTCACCCAGCGGAGGAGGGGGCGCGGGCTATGGCTACACCTTC.

V is TRBV27 and J is TRBJ1-4; possible D gene TRBD1, 6 bases. The CDR3 covers 16 residues. V lost 2 bases and J lost 6, with 16 bases in between. CDR1 and CDR2 (germline): MNHEY, SMNVEV (reference sequence). The CDR3 spells CASSLLIRGTYEKLFF. CDR3 nucleotide sequence: TGTGCCAGCAGTTTACTCATCAGGGGAACCTATGAAAAACTGTTTTTT.

This clonotype showed up just a few times. The chain combines TRBV25-1 with TRBJ2-4, with 9 bases identical to TRBD1. TRBJ2-7 explains the end of the DNA better; the J call may be wrong. CDR1 is MGHDK and CDR2 is SYGVNS in the germline V gene. The CDR3 has 15 amino acids. The CDR3 region is CASSGPGQGMPEQYF. The CDR3 DNA reads TGTGCCAGCAGTGGTCCGGGACAGGGTATGCCCGAGCAGTACTTC.

This sequence joins TRBV28 and TRBJ2-2; 8 positions agree with TRBD1. V lost 5 bases, J lost 1 base, and 9 bases stayed unmatched. The germline gives CDR1 MDHEN, CDR2 SYDVKM. The CDR3 is 17 residues long. The CDR3 sequence: CASSPYMDRENTGELFF. CDR3 in DNA: TGTGCCAGCAGTCCCTATATGGACAGGGAGAACACCGGGGAGCTGTTTTTT.